Listed here is a single T cell receptor (beta chain). No antigen is known for it. This sample stems from a study of T cell responses to AZD1222 COVID-19 vaccine. The study, taken as a whole, reports: Among those given AZD1222, only five to seven were seropositive at baseline.

V lost 0 bases to trimming and J lost 0 bases, with 14 bases between them. Germline CDR1 is SGHDT and CDR2 is YYEEEE. This CDR3 region has 17 residues. Here immunoSEQ multiplex PCR was the method, and the copy in TCRdb shows in-frame clones only, minus some. The profile shows 110,000 or so clones, around 90% of them singletons. This specimen consisted of peripheral blood, obtained on day 0 of AZD1222 vaccination. This TCR came from an adult in good health. V usage is TRBV5-6 and J usage is TRBJ2-3; D is unclear. The CDR3 DNA reads as TGTGCCAGCAGCTTGGCCCCCGACCGCTTAAGCACAGATACGCAGTATTTT. It specifies CASSLAPDRLSTDTQYF. The whole variable domain, filled in from reference TRBV5-6 and TRBJ2-3, reads DAGVTQSPTHLIKTRGQQVTLRCSPKSGHDTVSWYQQALGQGPQFIFQYYEEEERQRGNFPDRFSGHQFPNYSSELNVNALLLGDSALYLCASSLAPDRLSTDTQYFGPGTRLTVL.